A selection of T cell receptor beta chains follows, all from one sample in a study of cytomegalovirus exposure and HLA in healthy donors. Assay used: immunoSEQ multiplex PCR; TCRdb lists only in-frame clones, some missing. The sample has approximately 95,000 clones, around 81% seen once. Material: PBMCs. The receptors shown here come from a woman in her seventies in good health and CMV-seropositive. Each CDR3 is given with its conserved first and last residue. D genes are given only for firm matches. Not all rows give a size; the values are once, few, many and, for expanded clones, a class.

cdr3_length	j_call	clone_size	d_call	v_call	cdr3_aa	cdr3_nt
19	TRBJ2-3	NA	TRBD2	TRBV11-2	CASSLAGGTSGSSTDTQYF	TGTGCCAGCAGCTTAGCTGGGGGGACTAGCGGGTCTAGCACAGATACGCAGTATTTT
13	TRBJ2-5	NA	NA	TRBV5-1	CASSVGLEETQYF	TGCGCCAGCAGCGTGGGACTTGAAGAGACCCAGTACTTC
14	TRBJ1-1	few	NA	TRBV9	CASKSVVEDAEAFF	TGTGCCAGCAAAAGTGTGGTGGAGGATGCTGAAGCTTTCTTT
16	TRBJ1-3	NA	NA	TRBV10-3	CAISERADNSGNTIYF	TGTGCCATCAGTGAAAGAGCGGATAACTCTGGAAACACCATATATTTT
18	TRBJ2-6	NA	NA	TRBV11-3	CASSNQEGRNSGANVLTF	TGTGCCAGCAGTAACCAGGAGGGACGTAACTCTGGGGCCAACGTCCTGACTTTC
15	TRBJ1-5	NA	TRBD1	TRBV7-3	CASSPTGGSNQPQHF	TGTGCCAGCAGCCCTACAGGGGGCAGTAATCAGCCCCAGCATTTT
11	TRBJ1-2	few	NA	TRBV28	CASTGNYGYTF	TGTGCCAGCACAGGGAACTATGGCTACACCTTC
17	TRBJ2-1	NA	TRBD2	TRBV12-5	CASGSPLSGSPHNEQFF	TGTGCTAGTGGTTCCCCCCTTAGCGGGAGCCCCCACAATGAGCAGTTCTTC
15	TRBJ2-1	NA	TRBD1	TRBV2	CASSRTGGEYGEQFF	TGTGCCAGCAGTAGGACAGGGGGCGAATATGGTGAGCAGTTCTTC
14	TRBJ2-1	NA	NA	TRBV5-8	CASSLGLKGNEQFF	TGTGCCAGCAGCTTGGGACTGAAGGGGAATGAGCAGTTCTTC
13	TRBJ2-1	NA	NA	TRBV7-8	CASSLAGTLGLFF	TGTGCCAGCAGCTTAGCGGGGACTCTCGGGCTGTTCTTC
15	TRBJ1-1	NA	TRBD1	TRBV27	CASSSDRVTNTEAFF	TGTGCCAGCAGTTCGGACAGGGTGACGAACACTGAAGCTTTCTTT
16	TRBJ2-1	NA	NA	TRBV6-1	CASSASSRGYYNEQFF	TGTGCCAGCAGTGCGTCTTCGCGGGGATACTACAATGAGCAGTTCTTC
16	TRBJ2-7	NA	TRBD2	TRBV7-2	CASSLDGTSGGLEQYF	TGTGCCAGCAGCTTAGATGGGACTAGCGGGGGCTTGGAGCAGTACTTC
13	TRBJ2-4	once	TRBD1	TRBV15	CATSSGDRGVQYF	TGTGCCACCAGCAGTGGGGACAGGGGTGTTCAGTACTTC
13	TRBJ2-7	NA	TRBD1	TRBV6-6	CASRRDREHEQYF	TGTGCCAGCAGACGGGACAGGGAACACGAGCAGTACTTC